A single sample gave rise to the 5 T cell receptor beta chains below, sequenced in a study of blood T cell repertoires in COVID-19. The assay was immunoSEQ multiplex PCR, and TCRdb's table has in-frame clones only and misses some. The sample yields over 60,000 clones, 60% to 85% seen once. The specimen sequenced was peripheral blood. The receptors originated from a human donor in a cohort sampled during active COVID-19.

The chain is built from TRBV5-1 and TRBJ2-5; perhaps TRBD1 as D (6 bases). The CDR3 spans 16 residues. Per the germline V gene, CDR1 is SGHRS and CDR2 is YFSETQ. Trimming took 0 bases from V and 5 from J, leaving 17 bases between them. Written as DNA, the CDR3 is TGCGCCAGCAGCTTGGGGGGGACATCCAAAGGGGAGACCCAGTACTTC. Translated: CASSLGGTSKGETQYF. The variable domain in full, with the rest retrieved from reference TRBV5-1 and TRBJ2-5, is KAGVTQTPRYLIKTRGQQVTLSCSPISGHRSVSWYQQTPGQGLQFLFEYFSETQRNKGNFPGRFSGRQFSNSRSEMNVSTLELGDSALYLCASSLGGTSKGETQYFGPGTRLLVL.

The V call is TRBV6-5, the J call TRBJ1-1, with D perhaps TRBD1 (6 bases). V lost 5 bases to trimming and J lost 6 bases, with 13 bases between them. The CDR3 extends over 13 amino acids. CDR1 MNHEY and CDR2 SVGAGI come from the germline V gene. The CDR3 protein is CASSTTGFAEAFF. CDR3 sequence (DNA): TGTGCCAGCAGTACTACAGGGTTCGCTGAAGCTTTCTTT.

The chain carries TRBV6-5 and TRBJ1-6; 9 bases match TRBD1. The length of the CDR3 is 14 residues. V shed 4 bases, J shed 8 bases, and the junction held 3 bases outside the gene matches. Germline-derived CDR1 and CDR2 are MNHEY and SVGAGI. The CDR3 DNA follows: TGTGCCAGCAGTTCCCGGACAGGGGATTCACCCCTCCACTTT. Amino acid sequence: CASSSRTGDSPLHF.

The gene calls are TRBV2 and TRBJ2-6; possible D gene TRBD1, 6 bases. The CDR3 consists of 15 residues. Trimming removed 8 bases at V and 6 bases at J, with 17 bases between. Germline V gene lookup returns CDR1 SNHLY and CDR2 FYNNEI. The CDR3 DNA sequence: TGTGCCAGCTTACAGGGTGGGTACGAGGCCAACGTCCTGACTTTC. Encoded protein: CASLQGGYEANVLTF.

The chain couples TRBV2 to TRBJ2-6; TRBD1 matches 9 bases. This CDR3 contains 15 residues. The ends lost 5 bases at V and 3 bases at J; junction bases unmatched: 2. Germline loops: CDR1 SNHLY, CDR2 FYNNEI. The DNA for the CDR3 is TGTGCCAGCAGTAACAGGGGGCTTGGGGCCAACGTCCTGACTTTC. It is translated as CASSNRGLGANVLTF.